This paragraph reports one T cell receptor beta chain. The target of this receptor is not known. Germline is not matched at one junction end, which may reflect a read error. Every diabetic patient fulfilled standard classification criteria for type 1 or type 2 diabetes, and glucose and C-peptide were measured using WHO-recommended methods. Donors with other autoimmune diseases or infections within the previous four weeks were excluded from participation. From each participant, about 10 milliliters of peripheral blood were collected. PBMCs were isolated with LymphoPrep density separation. From the germline V gene, CDR1 is SGHTA and CDR2 is FQGNSA. The CDR3, cysteine through phenylalanine, is 16 amino acids long. The read is trimmed to its CDR3 DNA, 48 bases read in frame from base 1. This specimen belongs to a study of type 1 and type 2 diabetes patients (TCRdb year 2016). Study-wide context: About 9 type 1 diabetes patients, a few type 2 diabetes patients and six nondiabetic controls were recruited in China to form the cohort. Altogether, more than 15 million paired-end reads were produced across the whole study. Sequencing of the TCRbeta libraries was paired-end and was performed on Illumina HiSeq 2000 or MiSeq instruments. The study used high-throughput sequencing to profile TCRbeta repertoires and compare individuals with type 1 diabetes, type 2 diabetes and no diabetes. Type 2 diabetes patients were included as a disease comparison group for the type 1 diabetes patients. Across the study, CD4+ and CD8+ T cells were positively selected from PBMCs using CD4 or CD8 MicroBeads on MACS columns. Similar V gene usage was observed when approximately 18-cycle and roughly 25-cycle amplification were compared, suggesting similar primer efficiencies and random PCR bias. Results the study describes overall, beyond this receptor: V and J gene usage patterns of type 2 diabetes and control samples were highly correlated, averaging approximately 0.97 between samples. The study groups were not matched for age and gender, which could possibly have biased interpretation. In both CD4+ and CD8+ T cells, type 2 diabetes repertoires were highly diverse and significantly more diverse than type 1 diabetes repertoires. Few highly-expanded CD4+ clones, median one, were found in type 2 diabetes patients, accounting for a median about 4.1% of reads. Only a limited number of T2D and control samples were sequenced, so some T1D-only HECs might also appear in more T2D or control samples.

The sample was run on an Illumina MiSeq. Genomic DNA from sorted T cell subsets was used as template for TCRbeta CDR3 amplification. The TCRbeta CDR3 region was amplified by multiplex PCR using 30 forward and 13 reverse primers. After the PCR products were purified with AMPure XP beads, a second PCR of 25 cycles was run to add indices and adaptors. Libraries were gel-purified using the QIAquick Gel Extraction Kit before sequencing. Per the original workflow: FLASH was used to merge the paired-end reads, and IgBLAST was used to align the reads to IMGT V, D and J germline references. Reads with less than 70% alignment identity to germline references were removed, leaving around 10 million reads across the study. Following IMGT definitions, CDR3 boundaries, reading frame and productivity were assigned. Highly-expanded clones were defined as clones making up 1% or more of reads, and normalized Shannon entropy was used to measure diversity. Group differences in Shannon entropy were tested with unpaired two-tailed t-tests. TCRdb passed the public sequencing reads through fastp at Q25 and MiXCR, retaining productive beta sequences. Entries that share a CDR3 protein sequence are merged under the most common genes and DNA. The V and J calls reflect TCRdb's pipeline rather than the authors' work. For this sample there are 270,000 or so distinct CDR3 sequences; around 47% appear just once. Clones ranked in the top ten supply about an eighth of the sample.

The V and J genes are TRBV7-2 and TRBJ2-3; matching of 6 bases hints at TRBD2 as the D gene. The sequenced sample consisted of peripheral blood mononuclear cells (PBMCs). This receptor was identified in a man between 18 and 35 years old with type 2 diabetes. CDR3 loop: CASSPLGAGTSDTQYF. The sequenced DNA is TGCGCCAGCAGCCCATTAGGGGCGGGAACTTCAGATACGCAGTATTTT.